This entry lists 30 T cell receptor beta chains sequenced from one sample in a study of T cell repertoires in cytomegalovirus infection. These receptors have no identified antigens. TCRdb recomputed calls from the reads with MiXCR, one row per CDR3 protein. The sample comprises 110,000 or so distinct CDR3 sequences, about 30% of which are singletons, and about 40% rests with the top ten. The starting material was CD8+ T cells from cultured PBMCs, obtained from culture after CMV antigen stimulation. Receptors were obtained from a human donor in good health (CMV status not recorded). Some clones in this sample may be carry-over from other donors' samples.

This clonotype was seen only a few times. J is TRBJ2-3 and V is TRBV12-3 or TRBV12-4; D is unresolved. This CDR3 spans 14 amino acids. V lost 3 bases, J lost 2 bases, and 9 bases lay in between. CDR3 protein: CASSFTPATDTQYF. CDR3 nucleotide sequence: TGTGCCAGCAGTTTTACCCCTGCCACAGATACGCAGTATTTT.

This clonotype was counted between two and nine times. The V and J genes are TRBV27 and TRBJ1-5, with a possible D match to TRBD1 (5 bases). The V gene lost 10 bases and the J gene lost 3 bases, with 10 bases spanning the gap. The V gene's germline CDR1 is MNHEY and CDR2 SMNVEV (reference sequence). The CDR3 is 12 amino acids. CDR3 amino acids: CATGKNNQPQHF. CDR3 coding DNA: TGTGCCACAGGGAAAAACAATCAGCCCCAGCATTTT.

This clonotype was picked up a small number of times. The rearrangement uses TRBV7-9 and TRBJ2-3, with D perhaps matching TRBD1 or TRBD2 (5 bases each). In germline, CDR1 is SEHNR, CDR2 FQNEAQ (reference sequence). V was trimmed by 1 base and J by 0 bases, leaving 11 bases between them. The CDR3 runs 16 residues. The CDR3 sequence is CASSLGGERSTDTQYF. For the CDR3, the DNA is TGTGCCAGCAGCTTAGGAGGGGAACGAAGCACAGATACGCAGTATTTT.

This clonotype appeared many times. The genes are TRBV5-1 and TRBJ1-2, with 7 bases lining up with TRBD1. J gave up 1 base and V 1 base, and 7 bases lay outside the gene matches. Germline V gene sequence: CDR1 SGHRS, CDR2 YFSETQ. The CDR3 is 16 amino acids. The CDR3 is CASSLRDRADNYGYTF. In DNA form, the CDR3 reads TGCGCCAGCAGCTTGAGGGACAGAGCGGATAACTATGGCTACACCTTC.

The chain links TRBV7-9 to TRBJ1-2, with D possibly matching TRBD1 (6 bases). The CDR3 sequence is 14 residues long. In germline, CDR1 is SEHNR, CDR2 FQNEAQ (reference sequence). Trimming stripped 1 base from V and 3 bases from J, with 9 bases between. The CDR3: CASSLDRADYGYTF. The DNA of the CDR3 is TGTGCCAGCAGCTTAGACAGGGCGGACTATGGCTACACCTTC.

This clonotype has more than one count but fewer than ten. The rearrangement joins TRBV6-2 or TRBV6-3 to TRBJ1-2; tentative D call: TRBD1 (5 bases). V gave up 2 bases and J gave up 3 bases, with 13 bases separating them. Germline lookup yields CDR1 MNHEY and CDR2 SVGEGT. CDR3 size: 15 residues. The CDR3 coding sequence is TGTGCCAGCAGTTACCTCCCAGGGTCGGACTATGGCTACACCTTC. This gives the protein CASSYLPGSDYGYTF.

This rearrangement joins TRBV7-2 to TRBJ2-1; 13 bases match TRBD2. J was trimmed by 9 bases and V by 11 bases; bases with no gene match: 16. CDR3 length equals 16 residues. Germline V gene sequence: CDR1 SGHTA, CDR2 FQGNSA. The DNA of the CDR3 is TGTGCCGAAACCCTGGGGGAACTAGCGGGGGGGGTTGAGCAGTTCTTC. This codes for CAETLGELAGGVEQFF.

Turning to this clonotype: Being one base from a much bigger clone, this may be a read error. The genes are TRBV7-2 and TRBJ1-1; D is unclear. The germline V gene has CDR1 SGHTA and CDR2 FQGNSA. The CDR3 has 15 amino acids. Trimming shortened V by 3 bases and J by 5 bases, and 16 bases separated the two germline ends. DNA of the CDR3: TGTGCCAGCAGCTTTGAATTGACGGCGGGGACTGAAGCTTTCTTT. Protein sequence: CASSFELTAGTEAFF.

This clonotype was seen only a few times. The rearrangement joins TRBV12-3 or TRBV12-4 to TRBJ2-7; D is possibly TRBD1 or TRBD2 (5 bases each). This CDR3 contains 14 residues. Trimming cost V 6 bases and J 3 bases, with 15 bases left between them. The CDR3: CASSGPTRGYEQYF. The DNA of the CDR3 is TGTGCCAGCAGCGGACCCACGAGGGGCTACGAGCAGTACTTC.

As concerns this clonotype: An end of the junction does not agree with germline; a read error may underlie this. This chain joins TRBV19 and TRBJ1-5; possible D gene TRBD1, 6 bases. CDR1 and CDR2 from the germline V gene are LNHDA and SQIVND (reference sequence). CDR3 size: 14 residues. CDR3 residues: CASSLAGTRDPSSF. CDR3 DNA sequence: TGTGCCAGTAGTCTAGCCGGGACAAGAGATCCATCGTCTTTT.

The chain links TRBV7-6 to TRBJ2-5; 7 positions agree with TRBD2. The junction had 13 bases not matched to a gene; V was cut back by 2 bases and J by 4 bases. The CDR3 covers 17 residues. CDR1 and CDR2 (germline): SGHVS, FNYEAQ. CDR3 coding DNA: TGTGCCAGCAGCTTATCCCCCAAGGTAGCGGGTGGAGAGACCCAGTACTTC. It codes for CASSLSPKVAGGETQYF.

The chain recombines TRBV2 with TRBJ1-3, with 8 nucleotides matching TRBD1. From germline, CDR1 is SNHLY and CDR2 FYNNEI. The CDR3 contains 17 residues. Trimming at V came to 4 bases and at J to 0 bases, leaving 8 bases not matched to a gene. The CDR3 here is CASSVMITGGSGNTIYF. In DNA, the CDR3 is TGTGCCAGCAGTGTCATGATTACAGGGGGCTCTGGAAACACCATATATTTT.

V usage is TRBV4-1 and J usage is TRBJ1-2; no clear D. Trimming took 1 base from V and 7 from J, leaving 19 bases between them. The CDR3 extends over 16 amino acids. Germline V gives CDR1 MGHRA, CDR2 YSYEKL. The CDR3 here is CASSQVDSGLSGGYTF. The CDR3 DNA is TGCGCCAGCAGCCAAGTCGACTCTGGACTCTCGGGTGGCTACACCTTC.

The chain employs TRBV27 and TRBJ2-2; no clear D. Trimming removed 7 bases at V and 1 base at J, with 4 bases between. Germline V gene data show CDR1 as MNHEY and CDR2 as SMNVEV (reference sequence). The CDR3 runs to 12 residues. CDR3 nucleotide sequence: TGTGCCAGCACTAAGAACACCGGGGAGCTGTTTTTT. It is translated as CASTKNTGELFF.

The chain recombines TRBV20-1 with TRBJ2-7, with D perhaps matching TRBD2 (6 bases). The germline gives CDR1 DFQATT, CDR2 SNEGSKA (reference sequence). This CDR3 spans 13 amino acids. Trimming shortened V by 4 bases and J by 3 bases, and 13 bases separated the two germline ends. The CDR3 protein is CSAMNQGGYEQYF. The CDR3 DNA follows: TGCAGTGCTATGAATCAGGGAGGCTACGAGCAGTACTTC.

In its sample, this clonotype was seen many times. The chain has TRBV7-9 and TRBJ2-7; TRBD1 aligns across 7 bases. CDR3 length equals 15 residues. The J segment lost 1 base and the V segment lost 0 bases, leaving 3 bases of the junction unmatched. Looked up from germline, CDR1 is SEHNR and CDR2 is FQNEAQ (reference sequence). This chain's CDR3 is CASSLAAGGSYEQYF. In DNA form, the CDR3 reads TGTGCCAGCAGCTTAGCGGCAGGGGGTTCCTACGAGCAGTACTTC.

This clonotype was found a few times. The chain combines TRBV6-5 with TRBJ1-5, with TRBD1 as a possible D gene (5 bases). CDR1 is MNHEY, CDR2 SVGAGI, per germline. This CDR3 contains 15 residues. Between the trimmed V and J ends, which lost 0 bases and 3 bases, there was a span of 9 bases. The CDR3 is CASSYSQGDNQPQHF. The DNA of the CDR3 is TGTGCCAGCAGTTACTCGCAGGGCGACAATCAGCCCCAGCATTTT.

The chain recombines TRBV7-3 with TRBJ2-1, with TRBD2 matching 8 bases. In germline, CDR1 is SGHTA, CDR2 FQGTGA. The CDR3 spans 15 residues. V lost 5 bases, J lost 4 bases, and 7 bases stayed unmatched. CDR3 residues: CASSPLAGEYNEQFF. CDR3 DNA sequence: TGTGCCAGCAGCCCGCTAGCGGGCGAATACAATGAGCAGTTCTTC.

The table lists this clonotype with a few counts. This CDR3 is CASGGQVPDNQPQHF. The CDR3 nucleotides read TGTGCCAGTGGGGGGCAGGTCCCCGACAATCAGCCCCAGCATTTT. The V gene is TRBV19, the J gene TRBJ1-5, with a tentative D call TRBD1 (6 bases). CDR1 and CDR2 from the germline V gene are LNHDA and SQIVND (reference sequence). The CDR3 has 15 residues. The V end was cut by 8 bases, the J end by 3 bases, with 17 bases between.

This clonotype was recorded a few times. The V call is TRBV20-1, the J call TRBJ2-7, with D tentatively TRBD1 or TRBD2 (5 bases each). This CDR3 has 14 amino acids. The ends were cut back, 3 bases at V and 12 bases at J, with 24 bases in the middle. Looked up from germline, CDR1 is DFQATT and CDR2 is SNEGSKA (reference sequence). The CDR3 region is CSARPFRDEDEPYF. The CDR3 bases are TGCAGTGCTAGGCCATTCCGGGACGAAGATGAACCGTACTTC.

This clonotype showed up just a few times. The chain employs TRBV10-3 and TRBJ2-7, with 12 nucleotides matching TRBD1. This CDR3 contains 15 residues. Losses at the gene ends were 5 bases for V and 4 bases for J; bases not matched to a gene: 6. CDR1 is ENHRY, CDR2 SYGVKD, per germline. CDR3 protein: CAISSGTGGRYEQYF. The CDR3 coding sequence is TGTGCCATCAGTTCCGGGACAGGGGGCCGTTACGAGCAGTACTTC.

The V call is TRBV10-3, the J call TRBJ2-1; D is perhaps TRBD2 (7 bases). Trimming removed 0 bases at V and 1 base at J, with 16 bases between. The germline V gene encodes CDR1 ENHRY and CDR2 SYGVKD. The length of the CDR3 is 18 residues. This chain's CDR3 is CAISESEEGEGSYNEQFF. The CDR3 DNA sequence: TGTGCCATCAGTGAGTCCGAGGAGGGGGAGGGTTCCTACAATGAGCAGTTCTTC.

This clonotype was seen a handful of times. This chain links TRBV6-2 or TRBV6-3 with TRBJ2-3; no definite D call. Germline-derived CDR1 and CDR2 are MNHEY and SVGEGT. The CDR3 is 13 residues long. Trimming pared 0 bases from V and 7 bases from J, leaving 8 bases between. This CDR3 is CASSYSTRNTQYF. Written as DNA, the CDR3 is TGTGCCAGCAGTTACTCGACGAGAAATACGCAGTATTTT.

The chain's CDR3 is CASSGQAGNQPQHF. In DNA, the CDR3 is TGTGCCAGCAGTGGGCAGGCCGGCAATCAGCCCCAGCATTTT. The rearrangement uses TRBV2 and TRBJ1-5; no clear D gene. CDR3 length equals 14 residues. V shed 4 bases and J shed 2 bases, with 9 bases lying between them. Germline values: CDR1 SNHLY, CDR2 FYNNEI.

In DNA form, the CDR3 reads TGTGCCATCAGTGTAGCCGGGACAGGGCCCAATGAGCAGTTCTTC. Its protein is CAISVAGTGPNEQFF. The chain links TRBV10-3 to TRBJ2-1, with 9 positions matching TRBD1. Germline V lookup: CDR1 ENHRY, CDR2 SYGVKD. The CDR3 has 15 amino acids. J gave up 6 bases and V 4 bases, and 7 bases lay outside the gene matches.

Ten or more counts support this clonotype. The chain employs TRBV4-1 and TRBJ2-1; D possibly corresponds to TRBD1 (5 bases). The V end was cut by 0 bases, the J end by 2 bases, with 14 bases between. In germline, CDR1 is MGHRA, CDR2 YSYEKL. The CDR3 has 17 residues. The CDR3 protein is CASSQDITLGAYNEQFF. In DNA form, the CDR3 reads TGCGCCAGCAGCCAAGATATAACCCTAGGGGCCTACAATGAGCAGTTCTTC.

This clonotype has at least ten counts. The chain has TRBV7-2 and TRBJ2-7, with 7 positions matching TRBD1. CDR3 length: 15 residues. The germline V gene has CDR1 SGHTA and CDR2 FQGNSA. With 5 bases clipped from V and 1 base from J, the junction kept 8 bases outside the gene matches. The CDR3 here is CASSASRGNSYEQYF. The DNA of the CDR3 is TGTGCCAGCAGCGCCAGCAGGGGGAATTCCTACGAGCAGTACTTC.

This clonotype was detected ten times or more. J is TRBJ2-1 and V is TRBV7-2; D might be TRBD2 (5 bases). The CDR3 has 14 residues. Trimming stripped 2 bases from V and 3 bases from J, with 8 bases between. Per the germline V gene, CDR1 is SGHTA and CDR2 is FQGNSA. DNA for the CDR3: TGTGCCAGCAGCTTATGGACTGACTACAATGAGCAGTTCTTC. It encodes CASSLWTDYNEQFF.

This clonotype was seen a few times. CDR3 DNA: TGTGCCAGCAGTTTGAGGATTACCTACGAGCAGTACTTC. Its translation: CASSLRITYEQYF. The chain recombines TRBV28 with TRBJ2-7; D is ambiguous. The CDR3 runs 13 residues. Trimming took 3 bases from V and 2 from J, leaving 8 bases between them. From germline, CDR1 is MDHEN and CDR2 SYDVKM.

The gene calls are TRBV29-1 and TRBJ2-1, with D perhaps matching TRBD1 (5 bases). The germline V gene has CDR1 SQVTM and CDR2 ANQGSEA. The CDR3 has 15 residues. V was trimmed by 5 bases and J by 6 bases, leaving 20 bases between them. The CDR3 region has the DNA TGCAGCGTTCCGAACGGGCAGGGCAATTCCAATGAGCAGTTCTTC. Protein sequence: CSVPNGQGNSNEQFF.